This T cell receptor (beta chain) was sequenced in a study of beta chain features in type 1 diabetes. This clone came up many times. Germline CDR1 is KGHSH and CDR2 is LQKENI. There are 17 residues in the CDR3. Between the trimmed V and J ends, which lost 4 bases and 5 bases, there was a span of 20 bases. Sequencing targeted expressed TCRB transcripts, as all isolated RNA had been reverse transcribed. TCRdb keeps only in-frame clones here, not all; method: immunoSEQ multiplex PCR. The sample comprises over 300,000 clones, 7.5% to 9% of which are singletons, and 0.44% rests with the top ten. This receptor was obtained from a woman in her late teens or twenties in good health. The material sequenced was central memory CD4+ T cells from blood. The chain combines TRBV18 with TRBJ1-4; no definite D call. Written as DNA, the CDR3 is TGTGCCAGCTCACAATTCGGCCTGGCGGCGGGGAATGAAAAACTGTTTTTT. This sequence encodes CASSQFGLAAGNEKLFF. Full variable domain (missing parts from reference TRBV18 and TRBJ1-4): NAGVMQNPRHLVRRRGQEARLRCSPMKGHSHVYWYRQLPEEGLKFMVYLQKENIIDESGMPKERFSAEFPKEGPSILRIQQVVRGDSAAYFCASSQFGLAAGNEKLFFGSGTQLSVL.